The source of this T cell receptor (beta chain) is a study of T cell responses to AZD1222 COVID-19 vaccine. The CDR3 is 16 residues long. In germline, CDR1 is MDHEN, CDR2 SYDVKM. Only in-frame clones appear in the TCRdb table, and some are missing; sequencing was by immunoSEQ multiplex PCR. Here the sample spans more than 75,000 clones, roughly 91% being singletons. Worth noting for this clone: One end of the junction fails to match germline, which may point to a read error.

This clonotype originated in an adult in good health. This chain links TRBV28 with TRBJ2-7; D is possibly TRBD1 or TRBD2 (6 bases each). Sequencing used peripheral blood, obtained on day 0 of AZD1222 vaccination. CDR3 nucleotides: TGTGCCAGCAGTTCGGGACACCTAGCGATCTCCTACGAGCAATACTTC. Protein: CASSSGHLAISYEQYF.